These 5 T cell receptor beta chains share one sample of origin, sequenced in a study of CD4 T cells in relation to SARS-CoV-2 and coronaviruses. Antigen specificity for these receptors is unknown. Repertoires were generated with immunoSEQ multiplex PCR, while TCRdb's copy carries only in-frame clones and drops some. Among 37,000 or so clones listed, about four fifths were seen once. Sequenced sample: naive CD4+ T cells from PBMCs, cultured in vitro. Subset given: naive CD4+ T cells isolated by negative enrichment. The receptors derive from an adult with COVID-19.

The chain carries TRBV4-1 and TRBJ2-7; 8 bases map to TRBD1. The ends lost 1 base at V and 2 bases at J; junction bases unmatched: 4. The CDR3 consists of 15 residues. Germline assignment: CDR1 MGHRA and CDR2 YSYEKL. The CDR3 DNA sequence: TGCGCCAGCAGCCAAGGCTGGACAGGGCCCTACGAGCAGTACTTC. Translating it yields CASSQGWTGPYEQYF.

The chain joins TRBV20-1 to TRBJ2-7; D gene uncertain. Trimming pared 4 bases from V and 5 bases from J, leaving 9 bases between. The germline gives CDR1 DFQATT, CDR2 SNEGSKA (reference sequence). The CDR3 runs to 11 residues. The CDR3, as DNA: TGCAGTGCTATATCCACGGACGAGCAGTACTTC. Translated, it gives CSAISTDEQYF.

This clone was recorded once. The chain couples TRBV5-4 to TRBJ1-2; TRBD1 agrees at 7 bases. J gave up 3 bases and V 3 bases, and 8 bases lay outside the gene matches. Germline assignment: CDR1 SGHNT and CDR2 YYREEE (reference sequence). The CDR3 has 15 amino acids. Here the CDR3 DNA reads TGTGCCAGCAGCTGGGCCAGACAGGGCGACTATGGCTACACCTTC. Translated, it gives CASSWARQGDYGYTF.

The rearrangement links TRBV2 to TRBJ2-5; D is undetermined. The germline V gene encodes CDR1 SNHLY and CDR2 FYNNEI. Trimming took 6 bases from V and 2 from J, leaving 16 bases between them. The CDR3 consists of 15 residues. This CDR3 is CASSTIRTPQETQYF. DNA of the CDR3: TGTGCCAGCAGCACCATTAGAACTCCACAAGAGACCCAGTACTTC.

The chain employs TRBV11-3 and TRBJ2-1; D not certain. The ends were cut back, 2 bases at V and 6 bases at J, with 8 bases in the middle. CDR3 length equals 13 residues. The germline gives CDR1 SGHNT, CDR2 YENEEA. The CDR3 loop reads CASSLLVGNEQFF. CDR3 DNA: TGTGCCAGCAGCTTATTAGTCGGCAATGAGCAGTTCTTC.